These 23 T cell receptor beta chains originate from one sample sequenced in a study of T cell repertoires in cytomegalovirus infection. Their specific antigens are unknown. Using its own MiXCR run on the reads, TCRdb lists one record per CDR3 protein. The sample has about 920,000 distinct CDR3 sequences, more than 25% seen once. Sequencing was performed on cultured CD8+ T cells from PBMCs, taken from culture after CMV antigen stimulation. These TCRs come from a human donor in good health (CMV status not recorded). Some clones in this sample may be carry-over from other donors' samples.

This chain's CDR3 is CASSQGVNPYEQYF. DNA of the CDR3: TGTGCCAGCAGCCAGGGGGTGAACCCCTACGAGCAGTACTTC. The chain has TRBV7-9 and TRBJ2-7, with 7 bases fitting TRBD1. This CDR3 region has 14 residues. Germline V gene data show CDR1 as SEHNR and CDR2 as FQNEAQ (reference sequence). Germline trimming cut 5 bases from V and 2 bases from J; bases unmatched to any gene: 6.

The rearrangement joins TRBV7-2 to TRBJ2-7; 9 bases agree with TRBD1. Germline V gene sequence: CDR1 SGHTA, CDR2 FQGNSA. The CDR3 is made up of 15 amino acids. V dropped 5 bases and J dropped 2; count of bases not matched to a gene: 7. The CDR3 DNA reads as TGTGCCAGCAGCCTGGGACAGGGAGCGCCCTACGAGCAGTACTTC. Amino acids: CASSLGQGAPYEQYF.

This clonotype occurred once. J is TRBJ2-1 and V is TRBV6-6; TRBD1 might be the D (6 bases). CDR3 size: 15 residues. Per germline, CDR1 MNHNY and CDR2 SVGAGI (reference sequence). Trimming took 7 bases from V and 7 from J, leaving 20 bases between them. CDR3 DNA sequence: TGTGCCAGCAATGTACAGGGAGCTCTAGGGAATGAGCAGTTCTTC. Its translation is CASNVQGALGNEQFF.

The V call is TRBV7-6, the J call TRBJ2-2; TRBD1 matches at 7 bases. The V and J ends lost 5 bases and 6 bases, in that order; junction bases with no gene match: 9. CDR3 length equals 15 residues. Germline V gene sequence: CDR1 SGHVS, CDR2 FNYEAQ. The CDR3 DNA reads TGTGCCAGCAGCCTAACCGGGACAGAGTCCGGGGAGCTGTTTTTT. Translation: CASSLTGTESGELFF.

The sample holds many counts of this clonotype. The rearrangement links TRBV10-3 to TRBJ2-3; possible D gene TRBD1, 5 bases. CDR1 is ENHRY and CDR2 is SYGVKD in the germline V gene. The CDR3 has 14 amino acids. The V end lost 4 bases, the J end lost 3 bases, and 11 bases lay between the germline ends. The CDR3 sequence is CAISVGQKTDTQYF. In nucleotides, the CDR3 is TGTGCCATCAGTGTGGGGCAGAAGACAGATACGCAGTATTTT.

This clonotype came up a few times. This chain joins TRBV6-1 and TRBJ2-1; D call uncertain. Trimming stripped 5 bases from V and 3 bases from J, with 14 bases between. CDR1 is MNHNS and CDR2 is SASEGT in the germline V gene. The CDR3 has 15 amino acids. The CDR3 sequence is CASSPLDNLYNEQFF. CDR3 nucleotide sequence: TGTGCCAGCAGTCCCTTAGATAATCTCTACAATGAGCAGTTCTTC.

This clonotype has just a few counts. The chain links TRBV6-5 to TRBJ1-1; possibly TRBD1 for D (5 bases). The CDR3 covers 13 residues. Trimming shortened V by 2 bases and J by 6 bases, and 10 bases separated the two germline ends. The germline gives CDR1 MNHEY, CDR2 SVGAGI. Written as DNA, the CDR3 is TGTGCCAGCAGTTACGCGCGGGGGTCTGAAGCTTTCTTT. Amino acids: CASSYARGSEAFF.

This clonotype has a handful of counts. The V call is TRBV19, the J call TRBJ1-2; D gene unclear. The V gene's germline CDR1 is LNHDA and CDR2 SQIVND (reference sequence). The CDR3 is made up of 15 amino acids. V lost 2 bases and J 4 bases, leaving 14 bases between the germline ends. The CDR3 loop is CASSISQHPIYGYTF. The CDR3 DNA follows: TGTGCCAGTAGTATAAGCCAACACCCGATCTATGGCTACACCTTC.

This clonotype was counted between two and nine times. The chain links TRBV29-1 to TRBJ2-1; D ambiguous. The CDR3 length is 12 residues. V lost 7 bases to trimming and J lost 9 bases, with 16 bases between them. The germline V gene has CDR1 SQVTM and CDR2 ANQGSEA. In DNA form, the CDR3 reads TGCAGCGCCAGGCTTGGGTTCGGTGAGCAGTTCTTC. It yields the protein CSARLGFGEQFF.

V gene TRBV6-5 combines with J gene TRBJ1-2; unclear D gene. Germline CDR1 is MNHEY and CDR2 is SVGAGI. CDR3 length: 15 residues. V dropped 2 bases and J dropped 4 bases, with 14 bases sitting between them. This CDR3 is CASSYERSIAYGYTF. In nucleotides, the CDR3 is TGTGCCAGCAGTTACGAACGGAGTATCGCCTATGGCTACACCTTC.

This clonotype has a handful of counts. The V call is TRBV7-8, the J call TRBJ1-1, with TRBD1 as a possible D gene (6 bases). CDR1 SGHVS and CDR2 FQNEAQ come from the germline V gene. The CDR3 runs 15 residues. V lost 4 bases and J 4 bases, leaving 16 bases between the germline ends. CDR3 DNA sequence: TGTGCCAGCAGCTCCCGAAGGGGGTCGGCCACTGAAGCTTTCTTT. Amino acid sequence: CASSSRRGSATEAFF.

The V and J genes are TRBV9 and TRBJ2-5; TRBD1 is a possible D gene (5 bases). V dropped 0 bases and J dropped 5 bases, with 11 bases sitting between them. The CDR3 is made up of 14 amino acids. Germline CDR1 reads SGDLS; CDR2 reads YYNGEE. The CDR3 is CASSVEGVEETQYF. CDR3 nucleotide sequence: TGTGCCAGCAGCGTAGAAGGGGTTGAGGAGACCCAGTACTTC. The full variable domain, with the rest looked up from reference TRBV9 and TRBJ2-5, is DSGVTQTPKHLITATGQRVTLRCSPRSGDLSVYWYQQSLDQGLQFLIQYYNGEERAKGNILERFSAQQFPDLHSELNLSSLELGDSALYFCASSVEGVEETQYFGPGTRLLVL.

This clonotype appeared many times. The rearrangement links TRBV7-2 to TRBJ1-1; maybe TRBD1 (5 bases). In germline, CDR1 is SGHTA, CDR2 FQGNSA. Trimming removed 2 bases from V and 4 bases from J, with 17 bases in between. This CDR3 is 16 amino acids long. The CDR3 DNA is TGTGCCAGCAGCTTAATAGTTTGGGGGGAAAGCACTGAAGCTTTCTTT. Protein sequence: CASSLIVWGESTEAFF.

The chain employs TRBV27 and TRBJ2-1; 7 nucleotides match TRBD2. This CDR3 region has 16 residues. In germline, CDR1 is MNHEY, CDR2 SMNVEV (reference sequence). V was clipped by 3 bases and J by 0 bases; unmatched bases: 5. This chain's CDR3 is CASSLLAEISYNEQFF. The CDR3 DNA sequence: TGTGCCAGCAGTTTGCTAGCGGAGATCTCCTACAATGAGCAGTTCTTC.

Many counts were recorded for this clonotype. This rearrangement joins TRBV7-6 to TRBJ2-7, with a tentative D call TRBD2 (6 bases). V was pared by 1 base and J by 6 bases, with 16 bases between. The CDR3 is made up of 15 amino acids. Germline V CDR1 and CDR2: SGHVS, FNYEAQ. Here the CDR3 reads CASSLGDSPGGEQYF. The CDR3 bases are TGTGCCAGCAGCTTAGGTGACAGCCCCGGGGGCGAGCAGTACTTC.

The chain uses TRBV6-6 and TRBJ1-1; maybe TRBD1 (5 bases). CDR1 is MNHNY, CDR2 SVGAGI, per germline (reference sequence). The CDR3 totals 17 residues. The germline V and J ends were trimmed by 6 bases and 1 base, with 21 bases remaining between them. CDR3 amino acids: CASRAPRDPDGNTEAFF. In DNA form, the CDR3 reads TGTGCCAGCAGGGCTCCCCGGGACCCCGACGGGAACACTGAAGCTTTCTTT.

This clonotype was seen ten or more times. The chain has TRBV7-2 and TRBJ2-5, with D possibly TRBD2 on 5 matching bases. There are 15 residues in the CDR3. Germline CDR1 reads SGHTA; CDR2 reads FQGNSA. V gave up 2 bases and J gave up 2 bases, with 12 bases separating them. The CDR3: CASSLYGVLQETQYF. In nucleotides, the CDR3 is TGTGCCAGCAGCTTATACGGGGTCTTACAAGAGACCCAGTACTTC.

About this clonotype: A junction boundary mismatches the germline segment, possibly from a read error. This sequence joins TRBV27 and TRBJ1-1; the D is unclear. The germline CDR1 and CDR2 sequences are MNHEY and SMNVEV (reference sequence). The CDR3 covers 14 residues. CDR3 protein: CANSLKRMNTEAFF. The CDR3 nucleotides read TGTGCCAACAGTTTAAAACGGATGAACACTGAAGCTTTCTTT.

V usage is TRBV29-1 and J usage is TRBJ1-2; D unclear. The CDR3 runs 12 residues. Per germline, CDR1 SQVTM and CDR2 ANQGSEA. Deletions cut 5 bases from V and 4 bases from J, with 11 bases between. In DNA, the CDR3 is TGCAGCGTTCCGGACGGGCGCTATGGCTACACCTTC. Protein: CSVPDGRYGYTF.

This clonotype has only a few counts. The genes are TRBV14 and TRBJ2-7; maybe TRBD1 (5 bases). Per the germline V gene, CDR1 is SGHDN and CDR2 is FVKESK. The ends were cut back, 3 bases at V and 6 bases at J, with 15 bases in the middle. The CDR3 is made up of 14 amino acids. The CDR3 coding sequence is TGTGCCAGCAGCCATCTACAGGACGGTCCCGAGCAGTACTTC. Protein product: CASSHLQDGPEQYF. Together with reference TRBV14 and TRBJ2-7, the CDR3 gives the full variable domain: EAGVTQFPSHSVIEKGQTVTLRCDPISGHDNLYWYRRVMGKEIKFLLHFVKESKQDESGMPNNRFLAERTGGTYSTLKVQPAELEDSGVYFCASSHLQDGPEQYFGPGTRLTVT.

This clonotype was recorded a few times. J is TRBJ2-7 and V is TRBV20-1, with TRBD2 matching over 9 bases. Germline lookup yields CDR1 DFQATT and CDR2 SNEGSKA (reference sequence). V lost 0 bases, J lost 0 bases, and 3 bases stayed unmatched. The CDR3 has 15 residues. The CDR3 sequence: CSAREQRGASYEQYF. CDR3 in DNA: TGCAGTGCTAGAGAACAGCGGGGGGCCTCCTACGAGCAGTACTTC.

This clonotype has ten or more counts. The junction differs from germline at one of its ends, possibly a read error. The gene calls are TRBV7-7 and TRBJ2-1, with 8 bases identical to TRBD2. This CDR3 spans 16 amino acids. CDR1 is SSHAT and CDR2 is FNYEAQ in the germline V gene (reference sequence). The CDR3 bases are TGTGCTAGCAGCTTATATGCGGGGGGCTCCTACAATGAGCAGTTCTTC. Its translation is CASSLYAGGSYNEQFF.

This clonotype was counted many times. The chain uses TRBV7-6 and TRBJ1-5; TRBD1 is a possible D gene (5 bases). Germline CDR1 SGHVS, CDR2 FNYEAQ. The V end was cut by 7 bases, the J end by 1 base, with 17 bases between. This CDR3 region has 16 residues. CDR3 amino acids: CASTASAGPSNQPQHF. CDR3 nucleotide sequence: TGTGCCAGCACAGCTTCTGCGGGGCCCAGCAATCAGCCCCAGCATTTT.